Below are 9 T cell receptor beta chains sequenced from a single sample in a study of blood T cells in healthy people across ages. Next came a second PCR, run for 7 to 11 cycles, which used a sample-barcoded 5' primer along with a J-beta primer mix. One entry per CDR3 protein results from TCRdb running MiXCR on the 5' RACE reads. The data hold 1.8 million or so distinct CDR3 sequences, with roughly two fifths observed a single time. The sample taken for sequencing was blood. The receptors shown here come from a human donor in good health.

For the CDR3, the DNA is TGCGCCAGCAGCGGAGCGTCTTCTGCACTTCATACGCAGTATTTT. This gives the protein CASSGASSALHTQYF. The chain employs TRBV5-1 and TRBJ2-3; D not resolved. V lost 4 bases, J lost 7 bases, and 19 bases lay in between. The germline gives CDR1 SGHRS, CDR2 YFSETQ. This CDR3 region has 15 residues.

This clonotype was picked up a small number of times. The chain has TRBV5-1 and TRBJ2-3; D gene ambiguous. CDR3 length: 14 amino acids. Trimming stripped 4 bases from V and 8 bases from J, with 17 bases between. The germline V gene encodes CDR1 SGHRS and CDR2 YFSETQ. The CDR3 loop is CASSLIDQTPTQYF. In DNA, the CDR3 is TGCGCCAGCAGCCTAATAGACCAGACCCCTACGCAGTATTTT.

This clonotype appeared once. The chain carries TRBV9 and TRBJ2-3; 8 positions agree with TRBD2. The CDR3 covers 16 residues. V shed 3 bases and J 2 bases; nucleotides not matched to a gene: 8. CDR1 and CDR2 from the germline V gene are SGDLS and YYNGEE. CDR3 loop: CASSALTGGNTDTQYF. The DNA of the CDR3 is TGTGCCAGCAGCGCCCTCACGGGGGGGAACACAGATACGCAGTATTTT.

The chain carries TRBV10-3 and TRBJ1-4; 10 nucleotides match TRBD1. The CDR3 extends over 19 amino acids. Germline-derived CDR1 and CDR2 are ENHRY and SYGVKD. J gave up 0 bases and V 2 bases, and 9 bases lay outside the gene matches. The CDR3 spells CAISEAPGQGTTTNEKLFF. Written as DNA, the CDR3 is TGTGCCATCAGTGAGGCGCCGGGACAGGGGACAACAACTAATGAAAAACTGTTTTTT.

A note on this clonotype: A read error may account for a junction end that differs from germline. The rearrangement joins TRBV6-6 to TRBJ1-1; D not resolved. The germline V gene has CDR1 MNHNY and CDR2 SVGAGI (reference sequence). The CDR3 is made up of 14 amino acids. The CDR3: CASSYSGNVPETFF. DNA for the CDR3: TGTGCCAGCAGTTACTCAGGGAACGTCCCTGAAACTTTCTTT.

This clonotype was counted a single time. The rearrangement links TRBV5-1 to TRBJ2-1; TRBD2 agrees at 14 bases. After removal of 4 bases from V and 6 bases from J, the junction contained 15 bases not matched to a gene. The CDR3 length is 19 residues. The germline V gene has CDR1 SGHRS and CDR2 YFSETQ. CDR3 loop: CASSPTTSGGGRVVNEQFF. In DNA form, the CDR3 reads TGCGCCAGCAGCCCTACGACTAGCGGGGGGGGGAGGGTCGTCAATGAGCAGTTCTTC.

This clonotype has just a few counts. The chain recombines TRBV15 with TRBJ1-1; D unclear. This CDR3 is built from 14 residues. The V end lost 0 bases, the J end lost 5 bases, and 10 bases lay between the germline ends. Germline assignment: CDR1 LNHNV and CDR2 YYDKDF (reference sequence). The CDR3 DNA is TGTGCCACCAGCAGAGATAGGGCTGGGACTGAAGCTTTCTTT. The encoded protein is CATSRDRAGTEAFF.

V gene TRBV20-1 combines with J gene TRBJ1-1; possible D gene TRBD1, 6 bases. The CDR3 is 16 residues long. Germline V gene sequence: CDR1 DFQATT, CDR2 SNEGSKA (reference sequence). V gave up 2 bases and J gave up 5 bases, with 21 bases separating them. CDR3 coding DNA: TGCAGTGCTAGAAACCGGGCGGTAAGGGGGAGGACTGAAGCTTTCTTT. This gives the protein CSARNRAVRGRTEAFF.

The V call is TRBV7-2, the J call TRBJ1-4; D uncertain. V shed 0 bases and J shed 4 bases, with 6 bases lying between them. CDR1 SGHTA and CDR2 FQGNSA come from the germline V gene. The CDR3 has 14 residues. CDR3 sequence (DNA): TGTGCCAGCAGCTTAGCCCGGGTTAATGAAAAACTGTTTTTT. Translated, it gives CASSLARVNEKLFF. Together with reference TRBV7-2 and TRBJ1-4, the CDR3 gives the full variable domain: GAGVSQSPSNKVTEKGKDVELRCDPISGHTALYWYRQSLGQGLEFLIYFQGNSAPDKSGLPSDRFSAERTGGSVSTLTIQRTQQEDSAVYLCASSLARVNEKLFFGSGTQLSVL.